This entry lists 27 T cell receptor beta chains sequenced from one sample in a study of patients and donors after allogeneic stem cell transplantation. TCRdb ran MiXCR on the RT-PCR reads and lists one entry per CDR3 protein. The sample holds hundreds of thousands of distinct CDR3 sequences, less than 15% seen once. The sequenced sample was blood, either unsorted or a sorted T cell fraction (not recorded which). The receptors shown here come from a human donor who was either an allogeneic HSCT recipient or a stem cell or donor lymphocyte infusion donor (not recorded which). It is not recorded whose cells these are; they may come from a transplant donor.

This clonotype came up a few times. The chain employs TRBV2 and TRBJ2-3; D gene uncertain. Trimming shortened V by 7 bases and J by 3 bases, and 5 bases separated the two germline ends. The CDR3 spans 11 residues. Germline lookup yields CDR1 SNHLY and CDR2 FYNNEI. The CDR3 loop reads CASTRTDTQYF. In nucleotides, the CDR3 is TGTGCCAGCACCAGAACAGATACGCAGTATTTT.

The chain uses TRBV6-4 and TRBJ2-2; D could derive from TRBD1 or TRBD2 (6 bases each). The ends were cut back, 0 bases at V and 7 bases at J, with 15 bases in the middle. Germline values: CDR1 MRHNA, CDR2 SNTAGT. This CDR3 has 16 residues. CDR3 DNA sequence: TGTGCCAGCAGTGACTCGAAGAGGGGGGCGGTCGGGGAGCTGTTTTTT. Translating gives CASSDSKRGAVGELFF.

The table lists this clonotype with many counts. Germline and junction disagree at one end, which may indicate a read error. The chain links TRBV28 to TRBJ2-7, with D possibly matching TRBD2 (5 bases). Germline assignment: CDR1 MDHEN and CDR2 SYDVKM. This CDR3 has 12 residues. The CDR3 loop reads CASSLYQAGVDF. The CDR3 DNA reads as TGTGCCAGCAGTTTATACCAAGCCGGGGTTGACTTC. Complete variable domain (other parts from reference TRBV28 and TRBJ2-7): DVKVTQSSRYLVKRTGEKVFLECVQDMDHENMFWYRQDPGLGLRLIYFSYDVKMKEKGDIPEGYSVSREKKERFSLILESASTNQTSMYLCASSLYQAGVDFGPGTRLTVT.

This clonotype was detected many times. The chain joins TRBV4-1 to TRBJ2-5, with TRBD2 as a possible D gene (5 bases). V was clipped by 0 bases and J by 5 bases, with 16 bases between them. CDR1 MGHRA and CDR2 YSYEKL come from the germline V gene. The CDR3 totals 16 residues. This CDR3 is CASSQDRSGGRETQYF. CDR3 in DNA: TGCGCCAGCAGCCAAGATAGGAGCGGAGGACGGGAGACCCAGTACTTC.

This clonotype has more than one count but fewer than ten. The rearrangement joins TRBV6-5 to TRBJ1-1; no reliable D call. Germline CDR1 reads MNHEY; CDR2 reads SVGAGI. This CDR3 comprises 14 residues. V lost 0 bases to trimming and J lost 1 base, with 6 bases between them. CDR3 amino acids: CASSYSWGNTEAFF. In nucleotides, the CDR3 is TGTGCCAGCAGTTACTCTTGGGGGAACACTGAAGCTTTCTTT.

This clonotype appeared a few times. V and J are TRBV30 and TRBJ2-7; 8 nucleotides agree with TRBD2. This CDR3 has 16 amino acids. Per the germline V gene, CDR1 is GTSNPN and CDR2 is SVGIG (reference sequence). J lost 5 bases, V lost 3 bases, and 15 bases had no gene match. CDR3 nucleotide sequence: TGTGCCTGGAGGAATAAACAGCGGGAGATGCTCCACGAGCAGTACTTC. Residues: CAWRNKQREMLHEQYF.

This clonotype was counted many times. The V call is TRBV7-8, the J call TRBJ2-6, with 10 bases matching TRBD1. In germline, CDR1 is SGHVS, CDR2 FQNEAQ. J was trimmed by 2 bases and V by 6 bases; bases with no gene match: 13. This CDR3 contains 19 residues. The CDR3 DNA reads TGTGCCAGCAGGCGTACCGGGGACAGGGGCGTTACTGGGGCCAACGTCCTGACTTTC. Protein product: CASRRTGDRGVTGANVLTF. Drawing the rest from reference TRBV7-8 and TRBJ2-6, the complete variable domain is GAGVSQSPRYKVAKRGQDVALRCDPISGHVSLFWYQQALGQGPEFLTYFQNEAQLDKSGLPSDRFFAERPEGSVSTLKIQRTQQEDSAVYLCASRRTGDRGVTGANVLTFGAGSRLTVL.

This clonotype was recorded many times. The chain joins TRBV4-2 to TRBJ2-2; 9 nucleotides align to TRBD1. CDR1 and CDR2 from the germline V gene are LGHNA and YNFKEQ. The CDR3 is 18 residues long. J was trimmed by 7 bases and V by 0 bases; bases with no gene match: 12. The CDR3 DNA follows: TGTGCCAGCAGCCAAGAGACCGTGGACAGGGGAATCGTCGGGGAGCTGTTTTTT. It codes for CASSQETVDRGIVGELFF.

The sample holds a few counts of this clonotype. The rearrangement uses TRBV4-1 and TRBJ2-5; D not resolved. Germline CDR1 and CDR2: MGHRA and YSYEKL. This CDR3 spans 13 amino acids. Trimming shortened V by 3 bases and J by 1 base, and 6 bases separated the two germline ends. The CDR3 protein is CASSHPFQETQYF. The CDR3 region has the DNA TGCGCCAGCAGCCACCCGTTCCAAGAGACCCAGTACTTC.

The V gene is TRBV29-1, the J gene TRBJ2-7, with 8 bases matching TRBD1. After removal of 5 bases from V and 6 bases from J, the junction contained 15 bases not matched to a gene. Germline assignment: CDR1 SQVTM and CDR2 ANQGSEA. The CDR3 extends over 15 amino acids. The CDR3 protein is CSVSWNGGQVAEQYF. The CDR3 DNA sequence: TGCAGCGTTTCCTGGAATGGGGGACAGGTAGCCGAGCAGTACTTC.

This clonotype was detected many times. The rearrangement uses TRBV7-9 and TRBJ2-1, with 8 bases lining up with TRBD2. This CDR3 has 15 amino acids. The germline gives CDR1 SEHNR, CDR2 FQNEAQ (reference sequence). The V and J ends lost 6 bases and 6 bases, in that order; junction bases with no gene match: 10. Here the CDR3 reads CASSLSGRGGNEQFF. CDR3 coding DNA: TGTGCCAGCAGTCTCAGCGGTCGGGGGGGCAATGAGCAGTTCTTC.

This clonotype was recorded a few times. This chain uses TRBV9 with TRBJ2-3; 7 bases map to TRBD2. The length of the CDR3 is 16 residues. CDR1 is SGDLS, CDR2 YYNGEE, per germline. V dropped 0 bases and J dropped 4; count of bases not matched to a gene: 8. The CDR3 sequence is CASSVVGGRVADTQYF. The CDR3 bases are TGTGCCAGCAGCGTAGTTGGCGGGAGAGTGGCAGATACGCAGTATTTT.

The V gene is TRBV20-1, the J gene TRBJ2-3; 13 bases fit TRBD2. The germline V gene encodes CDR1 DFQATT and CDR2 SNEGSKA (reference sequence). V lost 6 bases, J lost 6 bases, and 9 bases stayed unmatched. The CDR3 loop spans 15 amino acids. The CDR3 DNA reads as TGCAGTGCCCCACCGACTAGCGGGGGGTGGGATACGCAGTATTTT. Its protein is CSAPPTSGGWDTQYF.

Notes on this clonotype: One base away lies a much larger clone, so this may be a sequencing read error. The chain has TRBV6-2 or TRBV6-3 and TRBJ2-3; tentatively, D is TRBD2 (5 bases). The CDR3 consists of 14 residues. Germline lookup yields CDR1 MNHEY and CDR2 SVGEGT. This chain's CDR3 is CSSSFPSSTDTQYF. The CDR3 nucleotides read TGTTCCAGCAGTTTCCCATCTAGCACCGATACGCAGTATTTT.

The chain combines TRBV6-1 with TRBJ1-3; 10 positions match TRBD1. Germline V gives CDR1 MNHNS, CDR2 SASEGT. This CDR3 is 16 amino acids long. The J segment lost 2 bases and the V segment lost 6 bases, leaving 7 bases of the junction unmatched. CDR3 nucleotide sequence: TGTGCCAGCAGCGCCGGGACAGGGGCTGCTGGAAACACCATATATTTT. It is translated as CASSAGTGAAGNTIYF.

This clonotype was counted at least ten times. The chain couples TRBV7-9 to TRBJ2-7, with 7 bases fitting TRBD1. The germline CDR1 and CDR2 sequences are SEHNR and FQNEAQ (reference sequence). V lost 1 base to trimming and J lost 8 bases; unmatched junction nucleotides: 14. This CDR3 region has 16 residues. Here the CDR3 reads CASSLGGRATGVQQYF. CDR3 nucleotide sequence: TGTGCCAGCAGCTTAGGTGGTAGGGCAACAGGGGTCCAGCAGTACTTC.

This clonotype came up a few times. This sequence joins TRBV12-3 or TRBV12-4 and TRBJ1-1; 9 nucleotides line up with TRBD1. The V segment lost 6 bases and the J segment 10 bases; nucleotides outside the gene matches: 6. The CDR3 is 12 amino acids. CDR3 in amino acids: CASRGGQGLAFF. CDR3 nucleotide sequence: TGTGCCAGCAGGGGAGGACAGGGGTTAGCTTTCTTT.

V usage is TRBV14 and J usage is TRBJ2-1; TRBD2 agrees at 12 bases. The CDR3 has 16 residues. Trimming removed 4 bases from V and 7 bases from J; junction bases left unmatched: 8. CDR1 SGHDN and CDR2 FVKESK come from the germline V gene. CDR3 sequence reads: CASSLTSGGAFNEQFF. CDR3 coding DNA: TGTGCCAGCAGCCTGACTAGCGGGGGAGCCTTTAATGAGCAGTTCTTC.

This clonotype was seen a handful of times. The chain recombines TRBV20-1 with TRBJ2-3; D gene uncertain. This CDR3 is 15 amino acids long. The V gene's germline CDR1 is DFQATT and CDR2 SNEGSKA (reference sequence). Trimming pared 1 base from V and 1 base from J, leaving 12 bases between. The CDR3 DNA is TGCAGTGCTAGAGGGTCCAGTTTCCGCACAGATACGCAGTATTTT. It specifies CSARGSSFRTDTQYF.

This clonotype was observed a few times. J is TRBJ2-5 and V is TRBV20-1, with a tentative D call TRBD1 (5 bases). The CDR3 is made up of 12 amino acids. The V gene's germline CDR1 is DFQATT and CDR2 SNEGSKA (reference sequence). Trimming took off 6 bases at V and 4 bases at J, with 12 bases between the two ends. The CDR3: CSAPPQGETQYF. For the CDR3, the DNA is TGCAGTGCGCCCCCTCAGGGAGAGACCCAGTACTTC.

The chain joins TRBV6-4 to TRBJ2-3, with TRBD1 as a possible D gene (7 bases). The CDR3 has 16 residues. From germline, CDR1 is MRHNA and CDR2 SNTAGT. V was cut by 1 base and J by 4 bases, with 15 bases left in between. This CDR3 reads CASSDFGGGGSDTQYF. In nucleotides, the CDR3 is TGTGCCAGCAGTGACTTTGGAGGGGGCGGGTCAGATACGCAGTATTTT.

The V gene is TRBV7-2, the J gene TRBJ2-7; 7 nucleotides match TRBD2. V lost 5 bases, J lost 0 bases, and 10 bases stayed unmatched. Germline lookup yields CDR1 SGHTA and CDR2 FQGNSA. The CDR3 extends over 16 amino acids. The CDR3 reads CASSPQAGRSSYEQYF. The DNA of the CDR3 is TGTGCCAGCAGCCCACAAGCGGGGAGGAGCTCCTACGAGCAGTACTTC.

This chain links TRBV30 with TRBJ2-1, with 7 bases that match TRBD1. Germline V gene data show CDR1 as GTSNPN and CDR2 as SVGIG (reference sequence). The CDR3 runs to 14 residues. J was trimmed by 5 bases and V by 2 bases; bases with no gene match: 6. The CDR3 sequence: CAWSRGRKDNEQFF. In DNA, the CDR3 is TGTGCCTGGAGTAGGGGGCGGAAAGACAATGAGCAGTTCTTC.

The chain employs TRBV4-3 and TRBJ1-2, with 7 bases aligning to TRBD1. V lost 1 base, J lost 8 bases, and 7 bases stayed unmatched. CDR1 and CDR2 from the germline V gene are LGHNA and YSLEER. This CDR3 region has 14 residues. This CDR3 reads CASSQGQGVIGYTF. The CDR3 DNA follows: TGCGCCAGCAGCCAAGGACAGGGAGTTATCGGCTACACCTTC.

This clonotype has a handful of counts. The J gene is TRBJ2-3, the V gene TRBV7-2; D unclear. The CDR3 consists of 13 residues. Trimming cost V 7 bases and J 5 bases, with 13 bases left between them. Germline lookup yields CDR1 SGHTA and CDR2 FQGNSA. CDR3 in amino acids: CASTPFGVDTQYF. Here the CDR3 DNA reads TGTGCCAGCACCCCCTTCGGAGTAGATACGCAGTATTTT.

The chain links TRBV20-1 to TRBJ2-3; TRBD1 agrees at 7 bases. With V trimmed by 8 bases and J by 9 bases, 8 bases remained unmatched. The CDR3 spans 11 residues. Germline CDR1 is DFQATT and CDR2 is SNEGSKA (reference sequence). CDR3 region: CSLSSRGTQYF. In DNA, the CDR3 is TGCAGTTTATCTTCCAGGGGGACGCAGTATTTT.

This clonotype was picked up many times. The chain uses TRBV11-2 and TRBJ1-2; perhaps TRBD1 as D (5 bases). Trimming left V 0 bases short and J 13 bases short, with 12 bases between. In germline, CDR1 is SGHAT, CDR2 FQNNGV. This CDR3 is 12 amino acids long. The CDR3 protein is CASSLEGPRTTF. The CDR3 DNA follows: TGTGCCAGCAGCTTAGAGGGGCCTCGAACCACCTTC.